The rows below give T cell receptor beta chains drawn from one sample of a study of control samples from healthy donors and cancer patients. The data were produced by immunoSEQ multiplex PCR, yet TCRdb's version contains in-frame clones alone and is incomplete. The sample has 150,000 to 200,000 clones, around nine tenths seen once. The sample comprised blood. These receptors were obtained from a man aged 25-40 years in good health. Both conserved end residues are part of each CDR3. D genes are given only for firm matches. Size is stated for part of the rows, as once, few or many counts, or as a class when the clone is expanded.

d_call	clone_size	v_call	j_call	cdr3_aa	cdr3_nt
TRBD2	.	TRBV7-8	TRBJ2-3	CASTPVTAGVSADTQYF	TGTGCCAGCACCCCAGTCACAGCGGGAGTTAGCGCAGATACGCAGTATTTT
TRBD2	once	TRBV5-1	TRBJ2-3	CASSTSGTKDTQYF	TGCGCCAGCAGCACTAGCGGGACGAAAGATACGCAGTATTTT
.	.	TRBV5-6	TRBJ1-4	CASSLVRDPNEKLFF	TGTGCCAGCAGCTTGGTCAGGGATCCGAATGAAAAACTGTTTTTT
TRBD2	.	TRBV29-1	TRBJ2-3	CSVPQAPLAGVVDTQYF	TGCAGCGTTCCCCAGGCCCCACTAGCGGGAGTAGTAGATACGCAGTATTTT
TRBD2	.	TRBV5-1	TRBJ2-7	CASRPSAGGTYEQYF	TGCGCCAGCAGGCCGTCGGCGGGAGGGACCTACGAGCAGTACTTC
.	.	TRBV24-1	TRBJ1-1	CATSDRQNTEAFF	TGTGCCACCAGTGATCGGCAGAACACTGAAGCTTTCTTT
TRBD1	.	TRBV7-2	TRBJ2-7	CASSLAGTAGAGEQYF	TGTGCCAGCAGCTTAGCCGGGACAGCTGGGGCGGGCGAGCAGTACTTC
.	.	TRBV27	TRBJ1-2	CASSPPGVYGYTF	TGTGCCAGCAGTCCGCCTGGCGTCTATGGCTACACCTTC
.	.	TRBV3-1/TRBV3-2	TRBJ2-7	CASSQRTPGSLYEQYF	TGTGCCAGCAGCCAACGAACTCCGGGATCCCTCTACGAGCAGTACTTC
.	.	TRBV5-4	TRBJ1-2	CAGGGSGGADGYTF	TGTGCCGGAGGAGGATCCGGAGGGGCGGATGGCTACACCTTC
.	.	TRBV21-1	TRBJ1-1	CASTQGVNTEAFF	TGTGCCAGCACCCAAGGGGTGAACACTGAAGCTTTCTTT
.	once	TRBV6-5	TRBJ2-7	CASSRPGRSSYEQYF	TGTGCCAGCAGTAGACCGGGGAGAAGCTCCTACGAGCAGTACTTC
.	.	TRBV6-6	TRBJ1-4	CASSSTNEKLFF	TGTGCCAGCAGTTCCACGAATGAAAAACTGTTTTTT
TRBD1	once	TRBV6-6	TRBJ1-2	CASSYGTGNYGYTF	TGTGCCAGCAGTTACGGGACAGGGAACTATGGCTACACCTTC
.	.	TRBV6-1	TRBJ2-7	CASSERTAIYEQYF	TGTGCCAGCAGTGAGAGAACAGCTATCTACGAGCAGTACTTC
.	once	TRBV5-1	TRBJ2-5	CASSQKTAQETQYF	TGCGCCAGCAGCCAGAAGACAGCTCAAGAGACCCAGTACTTC
.	once	TRBV7-2	TRBJ2-1	CASSPARSGGHNEQFF	TGTGCCAGCAGCCCGGCCAGGAGTGGGGGTCACAATGAGCAGTTCTTC
.	.	TRBV20-1	TRBJ1-1	CSARGGFRAFF	TGCAGTGCTAGAGGGGGGTTCAGGGCTTTCTTT
TRBD2	.	TRBV4-2	TRBJ2-7	CASSQGLAGDTYEQYF	TGTGCCAGCAGCCAAGGGCTAGCGGGCGATACCTACGAGCAGTACTTC
.	.	TRBV5-1	TRBJ1-6	CASNPGPPYNSPLHF	TGCGCCAGCAACCCGGGGCCTCCTTATAATTCACCCCTCCACTTT
.	.	TRBV3-1/TRBV3-2	TRBJ1-6	CASSLGQLNSPLHF	TGTGCCAGCAGCCTCGGACAGCTTAATTCACCCCTCCACTTT
.	.	TRBV30	TRBJ1-1	CAWSYSRAEAFF	TGTGCCTGGAGTTACTCACGGGCTGAAGCTTTCTTT
.	once	TRBV4-1	TRBJ1-2	CASSREGRNYGYTF	TGCGCCAGCAGCCGGGAGGGACGGAACTATGGCTACACCTTC
.	.	TRBV3-1/TRBV3-2	TRBJ2-1	CASSQARGFDEQFF	TGTGCCAGCAGCCAAGCGCGAGGATTCGATGAGCAGTTCTTC
.	.	TRBV9	TRBJ1-2	CASSGPGARIGYTF	TGTGCCAGCAGCGGCCCGGGGGCTAGGATAGGCTACACCTTC
TRBD1	.	TRBV7-2	TRBJ1-4	CASSSPTGFNEKLFF	TGTGCCAGCAGCTCACCGACAGGGTTTAATGAAAAACTGTTTTTT
TRBD2	.	TRBV6-4	TRBJ2-3	CASSEGLAGGPDTQYF	TGTGCCAGCAGTGAGGGACTAGCGGGAGGGCCGGATACGCAGTATTTT
TRBD1	.	TRBV7-6	TRBJ2-5	CASSLVGRGRETQYF	TGTGCCAGCAGCTTAGTGGGAAGGGGGCGAGAGACCCAGTACTTC
TRBD2	.	TRBV5-1	TRBJ2-7	CASSFREGPSYEQYF	TGCGCCAGCAGCTTTAGGGAGGGCCCTTCCTACGAGCAGTACTTC
.	.	TRBV2	TRBJ1-2	CAGWAEGVCTF	TGTGCCGGATGGGCTGAAGGTGTTTGCACCTTC